What follows are 20 T cell receptor beta chains derived from one specimen sequenced in a study of shared clonotypes between healthy human individuals. TCRdb keeps only in-frame clones here, not all; method: immunoSEQ multiplex PCR. The top ten hold 0.36% of the sample, which has about 2.4 million clones, 93% seen once. Material for sequencing was naive CD4+ T cells from PBMCs. Sample subset: CD45RA+ positively selected. The source of these receptors is a man younger than 35 in good health. Some clones in this sample may be carry-over from other donors' samples.

The chain links TRBV7-2 to TRBJ1-3; a weak D match, TRBD1 (5 bases). Trimming took 2 bases from V and 4 from J, leaving 12 bases between them. This CDR3 is 15 amino acids long. CDR1 and CDR2 (germline): SGHTA, FQGNSA. This chain's CDR3 is CASSLFGGPGNTIYF. The CDR3 nucleotides read TGTGCCAGCAGCTTATTCGGGGGTCCCGGAAACACCATATATTTT.

The table lists this clone with a count of one. V usage is TRBV2 and J usage is TRBJ1-6, with no clear D. Trimming shortened V by 5 bases and J by 8 bases, and 13 bases separated the two germline ends. CDR1 is SNHLY, CDR2 FYNNEI, per germline. The CDR3 is made up of 14 amino acids. CDR3 residues: CASSQTRRDSPLHF. The CDR3 coding sequence is TGTGCCAGCAGTCAAACTCGCCGGGATTCACCCCTCCACTTT.

The V gene is TRBV28, the J gene TRBJ1-1; 7 nucleotides align to TRBD1. The germline gives CDR1 MDHEN, CDR2 SYDVKM. Losses at the gene ends were 6 bases for V and 4 bases for J; bases not matched to a gene: 8. The CDR3 extends over 14 amino acids. In nucleotides, the CDR3 is TGTGCCAGCAGAATCGACAGGGTGTCCACTGAAGCTTTCTTT. Encoded protein: CASRIDRVSTEAFF.

The chain combines TRBV5-1 with TRBJ2-1, with D possibly being TRBD2 (5 bases). This CDR3 contains 15 residues. V was shortened by 4 bases and J by 8 bases, with 19 bases between the two germline ends. Germline V CDR1 and CDR2: SGHRS, YFSETQ. The CDR3 nucleotides read TGCGCCAGCAGCCTAGCTCGGCGTTTGGTCCATGAGCAGTTCTTC. This encodes CASSLARRLVHEQFF.

V is TRBV10-2 and J is TRBJ1-1; a weak D match, TRBD1 (5 bases). This CDR3 region has 10 residues. The germline V and J ends were trimmed by 9 bases and 4 bases, with 6 bases remaining between them. CDR1 is WSHSY and CDR2 is SAAADI in the germline V gene. The CDR3 sequence: CASQGTEAFF. CDR3 bases: TGCGCCAGTCAGGGCACTGAAGCTTTCTTT.

The rearrangement joins TRBV19 to TRBJ1-4, with TRBD1 identical over 10 bases. The CDR3 runs 16 residues. The junction had 7 bases not matched to a gene; V was cut back by 6 bases and J by 3 bases. Germline V gene lookup returns CDR1 LNHDA and CDR2 SQIVND (reference sequence). In nucleotides, the CDR3 is TGTGCCAGTAGCAGGGGGACAGGGGCATCTAATGAAAAACTGTTTTTT. It specifies CASSRGTGASNEKLFF.

The chain has TRBV6-5 and TRBJ2-7; D gene uncertain. The CDR3 consists of 15 residues. Germline CDR1 MNHEY, CDR2 SVGAGI. The germline V and J ends were trimmed by 3 bases and 0 bases, with 12 bases remaining between them. Written as DNA, the CDR3 is TGTGCCAGCAGTTATGTTTTTGGACCCTCCTACGAGCAGTACTTC. It translates to CASSYVFGPSYEQYF.

A remark on this clone: Within the sample, other DNA sequences also encode this same CDR3. The chain has TRBV7-8 and TRBJ2-5; no clear D gene. The CDR3 spans 13 residues. V was cut by 1 base and J by 2 bases, with 5 bases left in between. Germline loops: CDR1 SGHVS, CDR2 FQNEAQ. The CDR3 sequence is CASSLGGQETQYF. The CDR3 DNA reads as TGTGCCAGCAGCTTAGGTGGTCAAGAGACCCAGTACTTC.

The genes are TRBV28 and TRBJ1-2; 10 positions match TRBD1. J gave up 6 bases and V 4 bases, and 5 bases lay outside the gene matches. The germline V gene has CDR1 MDHEN and CDR2 SYDVKM. The length of the CDR3 is 14 residues. CDR3 DNA: TGTGCCAGCAGTTCCATCGGACAGGGGGATGGCTACACCTTC. Residues: CASSSIGQGDGYTF.

With regard to this clone: Mismatch with germline at one junction end may stem from a read error. The chain recombines TRBV30 with TRBJ2-7, with D possibly being TRBD2 (6 bases). The CDR3 is 14 residues long. The germline V gene encodes CDR1 GTSNPN and CDR2 SVGIG (reference sequence). The DNA for the CDR3 is TGTGCCCGGAGAACACGGAGGGAAGTCTACGAGCAGTACTTC. Protein: CARRTRREVYEQYF.

This clone was seen more than once but under ten times. Distinct nucleotide sequences in the sample also encode this CDR3. This sequence joins TRBV6-5 and TRBJ1-1; D may be TRBD1 (5 bases). With 0 bases removed from V and 0 bases from J, the gap between germline ends came to 8 bases. This CDR3 has 15 amino acids. Looked up from germline, CDR1 is MNHEY and CDR2 is SVGAGI. DNA of the CDR3: TGTGCCAGCAGTTACTCTGCGGGGGTGAACACTGAAGCTTTCTTT. Translating it yields CASSYSAGVNTEAFF.

The chain has TRBV10-1 and TRBJ2-7; D gene uncertain. Germline V gene lookup returns CDR1 WNHNN and CDR2 SYGVQD (reference sequence). Trimming stripped 5 bases from V and 7 bases from J, with 15 bases between. This CDR3 has 13 residues. The CDR3 DNA reads TGCGCCAGCAGTACGGCACCTACGAGGGAGCAGTACTTC. This encodes CASSTAPTREQYF.

Notes on this clone: This CDR3 is also generated by other DNA sequences in the sample. The chain has TRBV9 and TRBJ2-2; D ambiguous. The CDR3 contains 12 residues. Trimming took off 0 bases at V and 8 bases at J, with 5 bases between the two ends. CDR1 is SGDLS, CDR2 YYNGEE, per germline. In DNA, the CDR3 is TGTGCCAGCAGCGTAGGAAGGGGGGAGCTGTTTTTT. Translated: CASSVGRGELFF.

The rearrangement uses TRBV9 and TRBJ2-3; no clear D. V lost 1 base to trimming and J lost 2 bases, with 11 bases between them. There are 15 residues in the CDR3. Germline V gene data show CDR1 as SGDLS and CDR2 as YYNGEE. CDR3 residues: CASSVFQQHTDTQYF. CDR3 in DNA: TGTGCCAGCAGCGTATTTCAGCAACACACAGATACGCAGTATTTT.

This sequence joins TRBV7-9 and TRBJ2-3, with D tentatively TRBD2 (6 bases). The CDR3 runs to 14 residues. Trimming removed 4 bases from V and 0 bases from J, with 8 bases in between. Germline CDR1 is SEHNR and CDR2 is FQNEAQ (reference sequence). The CDR3: CASSYGGSTDTQYF. The CDR3 nucleotides read TGTGCCAGCAGCTACGGGGGTAGCACAGATACGCAGTATTTT.

V usage is TRBV28 and J usage is TRBJ2-7, with no clear D. Germline-derived CDR1 and CDR2 are MDHEN and SYDVKM. This CDR3 has 15 amino acids. Trimming cost V 5 bases and J 7 bases, with 21 bases left between them. CDR3 in amino acids: CASSQLRRRPGEQYF. For the CDR3, the DNA is TGTGCCAGCAGTCAACTTCGTCGCAGACCCGGGGAGCAGTACTTC.

The table lists this clone with a count of one. The V and J genes are TRBV28 and TRBJ2-3; 15 bases agree with TRBD2. V dropped 5 bases and J dropped 9; count of bases not matched to a gene: 6. This CDR3 comprises 15 residues. Per the germline V gene, CDR1 is MDHEN and CDR2 is SYDVKM. This CDR3 reads CASSKGLAGGLTQYF. The CDR3 DNA reads as TGTGCCAGCAGTAAGGGACTAGCGGGAGGATTAACGCAGTATTTT.

This sequence joins TRBV4-2 and TRBJ2-2, with D possibly called TRBD1 or TRBD2 (6 bases each). Trimming took 3 bases from V and 3 from J, leaving 17 bases between them. The CDR3 is made up of 17 amino acids. Germline lookup yields CDR1 LGHNA and CDR2 YNFKEQ. The CDR3 here is CASSQGRGRTYTGELFF. CDR3 DNA sequence: TGTGCCAGCAGCCAGGGCCGGGGGCGGACGTACACCGGGGAGCTGTTTTTT.

The chain carries TRBV6-6 and TRBJ2-2; TRBD2 agrees at 8 bases. CDR3 size: 16 residues. Germline V gives CDR1 MNHNY, CDR2 SVGAGI (reference sequence). The V and J ends lost 0 bases and 7 bases, in that order; junction bases with no gene match: 7. CDR3: CASSYSYGRANGELFF. The CDR3 nucleotides are TGTGCCAGCAGTTACTCTTACGGGAGGGCCAACGGGGAGCTGTTTTTT.

The V gene is TRBV5-4, the J gene TRBJ2-3; D is possibly TRBD2 (6 bases). The germline CDR1 and CDR2 sequences are SGHNT and YYREEE (reference sequence). The CDR3 spans 15 residues. V gave up 0 bases and J gave up 7 bases, with 15 bases separating them. CDR3 in amino acids: CASSLAGVSRNTQYF. The CDR3 region has the DNA TGTGCCAGCAGCTTGGCGGGAGTCTCTAGGAATACGCAGTATTTT.